This record looks at one T cell receptor (beta chain) sequence and its context. The data stem from a study of blood T cell repertoires in COVID-19. On the study more broadly: The analysed material was cDNA or gDNA that came from T cells, B-cell-depleted T cells, or PBMCs.

All enrollees were roughly 18 to 100 years old and from about 24 US areas. Membership in each cohort depended on participant-reported clinical history. Two negative PCRs, clearance, or symptom resolution were required of recovered Cohort 3 donors. Sequenced by immunoSEQ multiplex PCR; TCRdb stores in-frame clones only, minus some. Among some 530,000 clones, approximately 90% were seen once, and the ten largest hold roughly 8.5%. The V gene lost 3 bases and the J gene lost 7 bases, with 18 bases spanning the gap. This CDR3 region has 15 residues. CDR1 and CDR2 from the germline V gene are LNHDA and SQIVND (reference sequence).

The receptor's source is an older woman who had recovered from COVID-19. Specimen: PBMCs or T cells enriched from blood (not recorded which). The chain employs TRBV19 and TRBJ1-2; D perhaps matches TRBD1 (6 bases). CDR3 residues: CASSITGTPSGGYTF. The CDR3 coding sequence is TGTGCCAGTAGTATTACCGGGACACCATCCGGTGGCTACACCTTC.